This T cell receptor beta chain comes out of a study of cytomegalovirus exposure and HLA in healthy donors. The study, taken as a whole, reports: Within the roughly 120 validation repertoires, first-cohort TCR clusters tended to co-occur, according to a later analysis.

A remark on this clone: Its cognate antigen is unknown.

TCRdb keeps only in-frame clones here, not all; method: immunoSEQ multiplex PCR. This repertoire shows about 38,000 clones, about 93% found once; its top ten account for around 3.2%. V gave up 5 bases and J gave up 2 bases, with 16 bases separating them. The CDR3 consists of 15 residues. From germline, CDR1 is SGHRS and CDR2 YFSETQ. The chain joins TRBV5-1 to TRBJ2-5, with D perhaps TRBD2 (7 bases). This receptor was obtained from a man aged 18 to 30 in good health and CMV-seronegative. The sample comprised PBMCs. The CDR3 here is CASSPLGGGQETQYF. CDR3 in DNA: TGCGCCAGCAGTCCATTAGGGGGGGGACAAGAGACCCAGTACTTC.